Each of the 22 T cell receptor beta chains below was sequenced from the same sample in a study of T-cell reconstitution after alpha-beta-depleted transplantation in children. Unique molecular identifiers were incorporated into the prepared TCRbeta library. TCRdb reprocessed the PCR reads with MiXCR, giving one entry per CDR3 protein. The sample consists of tens of thousands of distinct CDR3 sequences, less than 15% of them appearing once. The sample in question was PBMCs, mostly from graft donor cells, obtained 180 days after TCRalphabeta/CD19-depleted stem cell transplant. These receptors originate from a male patient aged 2-15 years who had a stem cell transplant for acute lymphoblastic leukemia, so the T cells may come from the graft donor.

This clonotype was observed a handful of times. In DNA form, the CDR3 reads TGTGCCAGCAGCTCGGGGCTTCTTGCCCAGTACTTC. Translation gives CASSSGLLAQYF. The V and J genes are TRBV7-2 and TRBJ2-5, with D perhaps being TRBD1 or TRBD2 (5 bases each). CDR3 length: 12 amino acids. V lost 4 bases, J lost 9 bases, and 12 bases lay in between. Looked up from germline, CDR1 is SGHTA and CDR2 is FQGNSA.

The V and J genes are TRBV6-5 and TRBJ2-1; TRBD2 agrees at 9 bases. The CDR3 runs 16 residues. CDR1 is MNHEY and CDR2 is SVGAGI in the germline V gene. J gave up 3 bases and V 4 bases, and 7 bases lay outside the gene matches. Here the CDR3 DNA reads TGTGCCAGCAGTTTGACTAGCGGAACAGTCTACAATGAGCAGTTCTTC. Translated, it gives CASSLTSGTVYNEQFF.

This clonotype appeared a few times. This chain connects TRBV6-2 or TRBV6-3 to TRBJ2-3; the D gene is possibly TRBD1 (6 bases). CDR1 is MNHEY, CDR2 SVGEGT, per germline. This CDR3 region has 18 residues. V lost 6 bases and J lost 0, with 22 bases in between. The CDR3 DNA reads TGTGCCAGCAGGCCGTACAGGGCTTTCTACTCTAGCACAGATACGCAGTATTTT. Protein product: CASRPYRAFYSSTDTQYF.

This clonotype was counted only a few times. DNA for the CDR3: TGTGCCAGCGCCAGAAGCGGGAGGGCGGGGACCCAGTACTTC. Translating gives CASARSGRAGTQYF. V and J are TRBV6-1 and TRBJ2-5; 10 positions agree with TRBD2. This CDR3 has 14 amino acids. Germline V gives CDR1 MNHNS, CDR2 SASEGT. Trimming cost V 8 bases and J 7 bases; bases outside gene matches: 10.

The chain recombines TRBV4-1 with TRBJ1-3; D is uncertain. V lost 4 bases, J lost 4 bases, and 14 bases lay in between. The CDR3 extends over 15 amino acids. CDR1 is MGHRA, CDR2 YSYEKL, per germline. Here the CDR3 reads CASSRELYEGNTIYF. The DNA for the CDR3 is TGCGCCAGCAGCCGAGAACTTTACGAAGGAAACACCATATATTTT.

This clonotype was found a few times. The chain carries TRBV4-3 and TRBJ1-2; D gene uncertain. Looked up from germline, CDR1 is LGHNA and CDR2 is YSLEER. The CDR3 consists of 16 residues. Trimming removed 4 bases from V and 2 bases from J, with 17 bases in between. Here the CDR3 DNA reads TGCGCCAGCAGCCGGCACGTCCTTATCTTAAACTATGGCTACACCTTC. Translation gives CASSRHVLILNYGYTF.

This clonotype turned up a few times. DNA of the CDR3: TGCAGTGCCGTCACAGTGACCTACGAGCAGTACTTC. This translates into CSAVTVTYEQYF. This sequence joins TRBV20-1 and TRBJ2-7; D gene unclear. CDR1 and CDR2 from the germline V gene are DFQATT and SNEGSKA (reference sequence). The CDR3 is made up of 12 amino acids. V gave up 6 bases and J gave up 2 bases, with 11 bases separating them.

In its sample, this clonotype was seen once. A much larger clone differs from this one at a single base, so this may be a read error. This CDR3 fails to terminate in the conserved phenylalanine or tryptophan, so it likely reflects a read error. The rearrangement uses TRBV9 and TRBJ2-7, with 7 positions matching TRBD2. J lost 5 bases, V lost 2 bases, and 7 bases had no gene match. From germline, CDR1 is SGDLS and CDR2 YYNGEE. The CDR3 loop spans 14 amino acids. The CDR3 region has the DNA TGTGCCAGCAGCGTGTCGGGAGGTTCCCACGAGCAGTACCTC. Protein product: CASSVSGGSHEQYL.

This chain joins TRBV2 and TRBJ2-3; D remains ambiguous. This CDR3 spans 11 amino acids. The ends were cut back, 6 bases at V and 8 bases at J, with 9 bases in the middle. The germline CDR1 and CDR2 sequences are SNHLY and FYNNEI. The CDR3 DNA reads as TGTGCCAGCAGCTCACCCGGTACGCAGTATTTT. Translation: CASSSPGTQYF.

The V gene is TRBV12-3 or TRBV12-4, the J gene TRBJ1-2; D is possibly TRBD1 (5 bases). The CDR3 spans 14 residues. V lost 5 bases and J lost 1, with 11 bases in between. CDR3 sequence: CASSLRQSNYGYTF. The CDR3 coding sequence is TGTGCCAGCAGTCTTAGACAGAGTAACTATGGCTACACCTTC.

This clonotype was seen more than once but under ten times. The chain combines TRBV7-8 with TRBJ2-7; TRBD1 matches at 9 bases. This CDR3 has 15 amino acids. The germline V gene has CDR1 SGHVS and CDR2 FQNEAQ. V was pared by 5 bases and J by 9 bases, with 14 bases of the junction left unmatched. DNA of the CDR3: TGTGCCAGCAGCCTCAGGGACAGGGCCCGCTTGGGGCAGTACTTC. This gives the protein CASSLRDRARLGQYF.

This rearrangement joins TRBV12-3 or TRBV12-4 to TRBJ1-5; D gene uncertain. Trimming removed 8 bases from V and 9 bases from J, with 17 bases in between. The CDR3 extends over 13 amino acids. The CDR3 reads CASSPYIGAPQHF. DNA of the CDR3: TGTGCCAGCTCCCCTTATATAGGCGCGCCCCAGCATTTT.

V is TRBV27 and J is TRBJ2-6, with 7 bases matching TRBD2. CDR1 and CDR2 from the germline V gene are MNHEY and SMNVEV (reference sequence). V was pared by 6 bases and J by 0 bases, with 8 bases of the junction left unmatched. CDR3 size: 17 residues. The CDR3 nucleotides read TGTGCCAGCAGGAACAGCGGGACCCTCTCTGGGGCCAACGTCCTGACTTTC. Its protein is CASRNSGTLSGANVLTF.

This clonotype was seen repeatedly, ten times or more. J is TRBJ1-2 and V is TRBV7-2; D is uncertain. The CDR3 runs to 15 residues. Trimming removed 1 base at V and 3 bases at J, with 12 bases between. In germline, CDR1 is SGHTA, CDR2 FQGNSA. CDR3 coding DNA: TGTGCCAGCAGCTTAGAAGGCAGGTGCTACTATGGCTACACCTTC. It codes for CASSLEGRCYYGYTF.

The table lists this clonotype with a few counts. An end of the junction differs from the germline gene, which may be a read error. The chain combines TRBV12-3 or TRBV12-4 with TRBJ1-2; 7 bases are a match to TRBD1. The CDR3 covers 14 residues. This CDR3 reads CASTLGGSLYGYTF. In nucleotides, the CDR3 is TGTGCCAGCACTTTAGGGGGCTCCCTCTATGGCTACACCTTC.

This clonotype showed up just a few times. The rearrangement links TRBV6-1 to TRBJ2-3, with D perhaps assigned TRBD1 or TRBD2 (7 bases each). Deletions cut 7 bases from V and 5 bases from J, with 13 bases between. Germline values: CDR1 MNHNS, CDR2 SASEGT. The CDR3 sequence is 13 residues long. The CDR3 sequence: CASTRRGGDTQYF. The CDR3 DNA is TGTGCCAGCACCCGCAGGGGGGGAGATACGCAGTATTTT.

In its sample, this clonotype was seen a few times. The chain is built from TRBV5-1 and TRBJ2-7, with D unclear. V shed 0 bases and J shed 10 bases, with 11 bases lying between them. The CDR3 is 12 amino acids. Germline V gene lookup returns CDR1 SGHRS and CDR2 YFSETQ. CDR3 amino acids: CASSLAGSPQYF. CDR3 DNA sequence: TGCGCCAGCAGCTTGGCCGGAAGCCCCCAGTACTTC.

This clonotype was seen at least ten times. The chain joins TRBV7-2 to TRBJ1-1; no clear D gene. The CDR3 consists of 11 residues. In germline, CDR1 is SGHTA, CDR2 FQGNSA. The germline V and J ends were trimmed by 3 bases and 5 bases, with 4 bases remaining between them. CDR3 nucleotide sequence: TGTGCCAGCAGCTTTGGGACTGAAGCTTTCTTT. Residues: CASSFGTEAFF.

The chain uses TRBV7-3 and TRBJ2-5; a possible D gene is TRBD2 (5 bases). CDR1 and CDR2 (germline): SGHTA, FQGTGA. The CDR3 totals 16 residues. V lost 4 bases to trimming and J lost 1 base, with 16 bases between them. In nucleotides, the CDR3 is TGTGCCAGCAGCTCATTTAAAGGCGGGCCCCAAGAGACCCAGTACTTC. Its translation: CASSSFKGGPQETQYF.

This clonotype came up a few times. The chain recombines TRBV27 with TRBJ2-2, with no clear D. Per the germline V gene, CDR1 is MNHEY and CDR2 is SMNVEV (reference sequence). V was clipped by 4 bases and J by 7 bases, with 16 bases between them. The CDR3 contains 15 residues. CDR3 coding DNA: TGTGCCAGCAGTTCCGTACTGGATTGGGGCGGGGAGCTGTTTTTT. This translates into CASSSVLDWGGELFF.

This clonotype was seen only a few times. The gene calls are TRBV7-9 and TRBJ2-7; no definite D call. Trimming stripped 4 bases from V and 4 bases from J, with 11 bases between. The CDR3 is made up of 13 amino acids. CDR1 SEHNR and CDR2 FQNEAQ come from the germline V gene (reference sequence). The DNA of the CDR3 is TGTGCCAGCAGCTCCCGAAATTATTACGAGCAGTACTTC. This gives the protein CASSSRNYYEQYF.

This clonotype came up many times. V gene TRBV9 combines with J gene TRBJ2-7, with 11 bases that match TRBD2. CDR1 and CDR2 from the germline V gene are SGDLS and YYNGEE. V trimming: 2 bases; J trimming: 5 bases; junction bases outside the gene matches: 6. There are 15 residues in the CDR3. The CDR3: CASSVRLAGRNEQYF. The CDR3 nucleotides read TGTGCCAGCAGCGTTCGACTAGCGGGACGGAACGAGCAGTACTTC.